Following are 31 T cell receptor beta chains from one sample sequenced in a study of T cell clonotyping in hematopoietic cell transplantation. Clones were sequenced by immunoSEQ multiplex PCR, and TCRdb holds only the in-frame ones, with some missing. This sample has about 41,000 clones; around 85% occur once, and the top ten carry 2.5% to 3.5%. Documented time point: recipient sample about 28 days before transplant, after cytoreduction. Source: peripheral blood mononuclear cells, taken before stem cell transplant. These receptors came from a man in his sixties with acute myeloid leukemia. Some clones in this sample may be carry-over from other donors' samples.

The DNA for the CDR3 is TGTGCCACCACAAAGACGGAGCCCTACGAGCAGTACTTC. Translation gives CATTKTEPYEQYF. The V and J genes are TRBV6-6 and TRBJ2-7, with D hard to call. CDR1 and CDR2 from the germline V gene are MNHNY and SVGAGI (reference sequence). The CDR3 totals 13 residues. Trimming removed 10 bases from V and 2 bases from J, with 15 bases in between.

J is TRBJ2-7 and V is TRBV27; 13 nucleotides line up with TRBD2. CDR3 length: 15 amino acids. Germline assignment: CDR1 MNHEY and CDR2 SMNVEV (reference sequence). V was pared by 4 bases and J by 4 bases, with 4 bases of the junction left unmatched. The CDR3 coding sequence is TGTGCCAGCAGTTCCAGACTAGCGGGGGGATACGAGCAGTACTTC. Translation gives CASSSRLAGGYEQYF.

There are a few counts of this clone. The germline gene is not matched at one end of the junction; a read error may be the cause. This specimen includes other DNA sequences encoding the same CDR3. The V gene is TRBV7-7, the J gene TRBJ1-5, with a tentative D call TRBD1 (6 bases). CDR3 length equals 13 residues. Germline V CDR1 and CDR2: SSHAT, FNYEAQ (reference sequence). CDR3 in amino acids: CASSLDRNQPQHF. CDR3 nucleotides: TGTGCTAGCAGCTTAGACAGGAATCAGCCCCAGCATTTT.

Only a few counts were recorded for this clone. The chain couples TRBV28 to TRBJ1-6; no clear D gene. Trimming cost V 3 bases and J 2 bases, with 2 bases left between them. The CDR3 sequence is 13 residues long. The germline CDR1 and CDR2 sequences are MDHEN and SYDVKM. The CDR3 is CASSFPYNSPLHF. The CDR3 DNA reads as TGTGCCAGCAGTTTTCCCTATAATTCACCCCTCCACTTT. Looking up the rest from reference TRBV28 and TRBJ1-6 gives the full variable domain: DVKVTQSSRYLVKRTGEKVFLECVQDMDHENMFWYRQDPGLGLRLIYFSYDVKMKEKGDIPEGYSVSREKKERFSLILESASTNQTSMYLCASSFPYNSPLHFGNGTRLTVT.

V usage is TRBV28 and J usage is TRBJ1-2; D is perhaps TRBD1 (6 bases). The germline V gene encodes CDR1 MDHEN and CDR2 SYDVKM. The length of the CDR3 is 15 residues. Trimming removed 6 bases from V and 4 bases from J, with 18 bases in between. The CDR3 sequence: CASSPEGAGAYGYTF. Here the CDR3 DNA reads TGTGCCAGCAGCCCAGAGGGTGCGGGGGCCTATGGCTACACCTTC.

This clone was seen a few times. The J gene is TRBJ2-7, the V gene TRBV5-4; no clear D gene. The CDR3 has 14 amino acids. The V gene's germline CDR1 is SGHNT and CDR2 YYREEE (reference sequence). Trimming took 3 bases from V and 2 from J, leaving 12 bases between them. The CDR3 protein is CASSSLGPAYEQYF. CDR3 bases: TGTGCCAGCAGCTCATTAGGCCCCGCCTACGAGCAGTACTTC.

The chain has TRBV30 and TRBJ1-2, with D possibly TRBD1 on 5 matching bases. This CDR3 region has 13 residues. The germline V and J ends were trimmed by 4 bases and 2 bases, with 11 bases remaining between them. Germline CDR1 and CDR2: GTSNPN and SVGIG (reference sequence). CDR3 amino acids: CAWTSTANYGYTF. The CDR3 DNA follows: TGTGCCTGGACATCGACAGCCAACTATGGCTACACCTTC.

J is TRBJ1-2 and V is TRBV7-9; 7 nucleotides align to TRBD1. In germline, CDR1 is SEHNR, CDR2 FQNEAQ (reference sequence). The ends lost 5 bases at V and 4 bases at J; junction bases unmatched: 10. There are 15 residues in the CDR3. The CDR3 loop is CASSLLDRDAYGYTF. For the CDR3, the DNA is TGTGCCAGCAGCCTTTTAGACAGGGATGCCTATGGCTACACCTTC.

This sequence joins TRBV6-1 and TRBJ2-2; 8 bases fit TRBD1. Looked up from germline, CDR1 is MNHNS and CDR2 is SASEGT. The CDR3 totals 15 residues. V was clipped by 10 bases and J by 0 bases; unmatched bases: 7. The CDR3 protein is CATYEQGANTGELFF. CDR3 in DNA: TGTGCCACCTACGAACAGGGGGCGAACACCGGGGAGCTGTTTTTT.

J is TRBJ2-5 and V is TRBV5-1; 13 bases align to TRBD2. This CDR3 has 15 amino acids. The V segment lost 4 bases and the J segment 2 bases; nucleotides outside the gene matches: 2. In germline, CDR1 is SGHRS, CDR2 YFSETQ. CDR3 bases: TGCGCCAGCAGCAAGGGACTAGCGGGGCAAGAGACCCAGTACTTC. It translates to CASSKGLAGQETQYF.

The V call is TRBV7-6, the J call TRBJ2-5, with D hard to call. The CDR3 covers 15 residues. Germline-derived CDR1 and CDR2 are SGHVS and FNYEAQ. V was clipped by 5 bases and J by 2 bases, with 15 bases between them. The DNA of the CDR3 is TGTGCCAGCAGCCGTGGTAGTATATGGCAAGAGACCCAGTACTTC. Translated: CASSRGSIWQETQYF.

This chain links TRBV7-3 with TRBJ2-7; TRBD1 or TRBD2 may be the D gene (5 bases each). Trimming took off 3 bases at V and 9 bases at J, with 21 bases between the two ends. Germline assignment: CDR1 SGHTA and CDR2 FQGTGA. There are 15 residues in the CDR3. The CDR3 DNA is TGTGCCAGCAGCTTCCTGGACCGCCAGGGAGAAACGCAGTACTTC. Protein sequence: CASSFLDRQGETQYF.

This clone has just one count. The chain carries TRBV6-5 and TRBJ2-3, with TRBD2 matching 10 bases. V lost 8 bases, J lost 2 bases, and 7 bases stayed unmatched. CDR1 MNHEY and CDR2 SVGAGI come from the germline V gene. This CDR3 is built from 15 residues. Here the CDR3 DNA reads TGTGCCAGCCGCTTAGCGGGGGGCCACACAGATACGCAGTATTTT. This codes for CASRLAGGHTDTQYF.

The chain links TRBV7-9 to TRBJ1-2; D is ambiguous. The CDR3 covers 15 residues. The V gene's germline CDR1 is SEHNR and CDR2 FQNEAQ (reference sequence). The germline V and J ends were trimmed by 4 bases and 1 base, with 13 bases remaining between them. This CDR3 reads CASSSREGVNYGYTF. Written as DNA, the CDR3 is TGTGCCAGCAGCTCTAGGGAGGGTGTTAACTATGGCTACACCTTC.

The rearrangement joins TRBV21-1 to TRBJ1-1. TRBV21-1 is termed a pseudogene. The length of the CDR3 is 13 residues. The CDR3 loop reads CASSMRRHTEAFF. The CDR3 coding sequence is TGTGCCAGCAGCATGAGGAGGCACACTGAAGCTTTCTTT.

The chain carries TRBV28 and TRBJ1-3; D is ambiguous. Germline CDR1 reads MDHEN; CDR2 reads SYDVKM. This CDR3 spans 16 amino acids. V was pared by 4 bases and J by 8 bases, with 21 bases between. Written as DNA, the CDR3 is TGTGCCAGCAGTTCCCTCATGTCCGGAAGATTGCACACCATATATTTT. Translated, it gives CASSSLMSGRLHTIYF.

V and J are TRBV5-1 and TRBJ1-6; TRBD1 matches at 9 bases. CDR1 SGHRS and CDR2 YFSETQ come from the germline V gene. V dropped 0 bases and J dropped 13; count of bases not matched to a gene: 11. CDR3 length: 16 residues. The CDR3 reads CASSLEGQGDLGPLHF. CDR3 coding DNA: TGCGCCAGCAGCTTGGAGGGACAGGGAGACTTAGGCCCCCTCCACTTT.

The V gene is TRBV19, the J gene TRBJ2-7, with 9 bases matching TRBD1. The CDR3 length is 14 residues. V trimming: 5 bases; J trimming: 2 bases; junction bases outside the gene matches: 4. Germline CDR1 and CDR2: LNHDA and SQIVND (reference sequence). CDR3 region: CASSYGTGPYEQYF. The CDR3 DNA sequence: TGTGCCAGTAGTTACGGGACAGGGCCCTACGAGCAGTACTTC.

V gene TRBV6-5 combines with J gene TRBJ1-2; D gene ambiguous. Germline CDR1 is MNHEY and CDR2 is SVGAGI. CDR3 length: 12 residues. The germline V and J ends were trimmed by 5 bases and 5 bases, with 9 bases remaining between them. CDR3 bases: TGTGCCAGCAGTACCCCCCCGTATGGCTACACCTTC. Residues: CASSTPPYGYTF.

This rearrangement joins TRBV28 to TRBJ1-5, with D perhaps matching TRBD1 (5 bases). The CDR3 loop spans 15 amino acids. V shed 1 base and J shed 4 bases, with 11 bases lying between them. Germline V lookup: CDR1 MDHEN, CDR2 SYDVKM. CDR3 residues: CASSLSGRRNQPQHF. The CDR3 nucleotides read TGTGCCAGCAGTTTATCGGGACGGCGTAATCAGCCCCAGCATTTT.

For this clone: The junction departs from germline at one end; a sequencing error may be responsible. J is TRBJ2-3 and V is TRBV7-7; 7 bases line up with TRBD2. Germline-derived CDR1 and CDR2 are SSHAT and FNYEAQ (reference sequence). This CDR3 comprises 14 residues. The CDR3 DNA reads TGTGCTAGCAGCTTAGGACTAGAGGCAGATACGCAGTATTTT. It is translated as CASSLGLEADTQYF.

This clone has only a few counts. The genes are TRBV5-4 and TRBJ2-7; unclear D gene. The CDR3 runs 12 residues. V lost 1 base to trimming and J lost 5 bases, with 7 bases between them. Germline V gives CDR1 SGHNT, CDR2 YYREEE (reference sequence). CDR3 sequence: CASSLQAHEQYF. DNA of the CDR3: TGTGCCAGCAGCTTGCAGGCGCACGAGCAGTACTTC.

The V call is TRBV6-5, the J call TRBJ1-5; D call uncertain. This CDR3 contains 12 residues. In germline, CDR1 is MNHEY, CDR2 SVGAGI. Trimming left V 1 base short and J 9 bases short, with 7 bases between. DNA of the CDR3: TGTGCCAGCAGTTACTTACGGACGCCCCAGCATTTT. Amino acids: CASSYLRTPQHF.

This rearrangement joins TRBV6-5 to TRBJ1-2; a possible D gene is TRBD1 (5 bases). V dropped 7 bases and J dropped 7 bases, with 16 bases sitting between them. The germline gives CDR1 MNHEY, CDR2 SVGAGI. The CDR3 totals 13 residues. The CDR3, as DNA: TGTGCCAGCACCTGGGGGGGTAAGGCTGGCTACACCTTC. The encoded protein is CASTWGGKAGYTF.

The gene calls are TRBV10-3 and TRBJ1-2; no firm D call. Trimming took off 0 bases at V and 6 bases at J, with 8 bases between the two ends. Germline-derived CDR1 and CDR2 are ENHRY and SYGVKD. The CDR3 has 13 amino acids. This CDR3 reads CAISESGGDGYTF. The CDR3 coding sequence is TGTGCCATCAGTGAGTCAGGTGGCGATGGCTACACCTTC.

The rearrangement joins TRBV2 to TRBJ1-1; no clear D gene. The germline V gene encodes CDR1 SNHLY and CDR2 FYNNEI. The CDR3 loop spans 12 amino acids. V was shortened by 3 bases and J by 7 bases, with 9 bases between the two germline ends. As DNA, the CDR3 is TGTGCCAGCAGTGAGGTGGAAAATGAAGCTTTCTTT. Encoded protein: CASSEVENEAFF.

CDR3 in DNA: TGTGCCAGCAGTCCTCAGGGCTTAGCTAACTATGGCTACACCTTC. It specifies CASSPQGLANYGYTF. The chain joins TRBV7-9 to TRBJ1-2; the D gene is possibly TRBD1 (5 bases). CDR3 length: 15 amino acids. The ends were cut back, 6 bases at V and 0 bases at J, with 14 bases in the middle. Germline V lookup: CDR1 SEHNR, CDR2 FQNEAQ (reference sequence).

V and J are TRBV14 and TRBJ1-2; D might be TRBD1 (5 bases). In germline, CDR1 is SGHDN, CDR2 FVKESK. This CDR3 comprises 16 residues. Trimming removed 4 bases from V and 3 bases from J, with 18 bases in between. The DNA for the CDR3 is TGTGCCAGCAGCCCCCCTGGGACGGGAAGGGACTATGGCTACACCTTC. This gives the protein CASSPPGTGRDYGYTF.

The chain has TRBV6-5 and TRBJ1-2, with 8 nucleotides matching TRBD1. Germline V gene data show CDR1 as MNHEY and CDR2 as SVGAGI. The V and J ends lost 5 bases and 4 bases, in that order; junction bases with no gene match: 3. CDR3 size: 13 residues. CDR3 nucleotide sequence: TGTGCCAGCAGTCGGACAGGGACCTATGGCTACACCTTC. It codes for CASSRTGTYGYTF.

The chain links TRBV2 to TRBJ2-3, with a weak D call TRBD2 (7 bases). The CDR3 spans 16 residues. V lost 1 base, J lost 3 bases, and 14 bases lay in between. The germline gives CDR1 SNHLY, CDR2 FYNNEI. DNA of the CDR3: TGTGCCAGCAGTGAAGAGGCGGGGGCGAAGACAGATACGCAGTATTTT. It encodes CASSEEAGAKTDTQYF.

This chain connects TRBV7-6 to TRBJ1-5; D is ambiguous. V was trimmed by 1 base and J by 0 bases, leaving 7 bases between them. Germline values: CDR1 SGHVS, CDR2 FNYEAQ. The CDR3 totals 15 residues. DNA of the CDR3: TGTGCCAGCAGCTTAGGTTGGGGTAGCAATCAGCCCCAGCATTTT. It specifies CASSLGWGSNQPQHF.